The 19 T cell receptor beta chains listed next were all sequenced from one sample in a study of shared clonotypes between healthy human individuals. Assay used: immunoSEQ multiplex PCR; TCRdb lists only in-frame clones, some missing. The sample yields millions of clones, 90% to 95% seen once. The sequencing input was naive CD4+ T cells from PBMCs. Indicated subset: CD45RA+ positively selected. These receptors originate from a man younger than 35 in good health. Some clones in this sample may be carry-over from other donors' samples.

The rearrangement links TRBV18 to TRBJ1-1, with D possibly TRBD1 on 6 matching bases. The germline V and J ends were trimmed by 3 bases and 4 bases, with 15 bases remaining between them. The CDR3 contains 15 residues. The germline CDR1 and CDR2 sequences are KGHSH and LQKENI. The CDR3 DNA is TGTGCCAGCTCACCCTCCGTTGGGGGCGGCACTGAAGCTTTCTTT. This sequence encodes CASSPSVGGGTEAFF. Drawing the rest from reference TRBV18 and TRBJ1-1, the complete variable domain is NAGVMQNPRHLVRRRGQEARLRCSPMKGHSHVYWYRQLPEEGLKFMVYLQKENIIDESGMPKERFSAEFPKEGPSILRIQQVVRGDSAAYFCASSPSVGGGTEAFFGQGTRLTVV.

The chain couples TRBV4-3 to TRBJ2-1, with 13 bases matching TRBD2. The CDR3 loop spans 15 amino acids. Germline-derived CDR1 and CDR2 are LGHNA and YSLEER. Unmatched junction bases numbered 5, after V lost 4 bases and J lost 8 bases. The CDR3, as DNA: TGCGCCAGCAGCCGGGGACTAGCGGGAACGGATGAGCAGTTCTTC. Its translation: CASSRGLAGTDEQFF.

The CDR3 spells CASSLVGGDQVVQYF. CDR3 DNA sequence: TGTGCCAGCAGCTTGGTGGGGGGCGATCAGGTCGTGCAGTACTTC. V usage is TRBV5-5 and J usage is TRBJ2-7; D may match TRBD1 or TRBD2 (6 bases each). The CDR3 loop spans 15 amino acids. Germline loops: CDR1 SGHKS, CDR2 YYEKEE (reference sequence). V dropped 0 bases and J dropped 9 bases, with 19 bases sitting between them.

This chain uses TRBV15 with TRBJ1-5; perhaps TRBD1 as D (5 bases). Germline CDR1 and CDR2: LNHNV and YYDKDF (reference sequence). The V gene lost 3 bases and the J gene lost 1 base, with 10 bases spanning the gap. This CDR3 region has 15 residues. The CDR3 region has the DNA TGTGCCACCAGCAGGGGGGGTAGGAGCAATCAGCCCCAGCATTTT. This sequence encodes CATSRGGRSNQPQHF.

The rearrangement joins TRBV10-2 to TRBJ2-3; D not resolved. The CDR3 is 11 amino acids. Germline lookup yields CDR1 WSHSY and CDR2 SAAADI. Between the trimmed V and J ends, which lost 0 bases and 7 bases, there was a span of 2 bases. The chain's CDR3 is CASSESYTQYF. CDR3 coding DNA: TGCGCCAGCAGTGAGTCATATACGCAGTATTTT.

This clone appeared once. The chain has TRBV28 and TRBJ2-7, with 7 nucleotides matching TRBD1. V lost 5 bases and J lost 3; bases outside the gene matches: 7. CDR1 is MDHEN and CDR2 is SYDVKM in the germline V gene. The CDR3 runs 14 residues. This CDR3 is CASSVTGQHYEQYF. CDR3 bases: TGTGCCAGCAGTGTGACAGGGCAACACTACGAGCAGTACTTC.

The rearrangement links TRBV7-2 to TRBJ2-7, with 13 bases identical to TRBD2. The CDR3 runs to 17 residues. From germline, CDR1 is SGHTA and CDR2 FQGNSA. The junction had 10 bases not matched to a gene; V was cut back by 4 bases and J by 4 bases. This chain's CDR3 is CASSSSRTSGSRYEQYF. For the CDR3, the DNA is TGTGCCAGCAGCTCCTCTAGGACTAGCGGGAGTAGGTACGAGCAGTACTTC.

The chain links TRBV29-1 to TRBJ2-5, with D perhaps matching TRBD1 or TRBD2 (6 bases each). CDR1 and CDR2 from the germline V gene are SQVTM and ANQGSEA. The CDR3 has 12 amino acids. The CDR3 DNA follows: TGCACCACTCACGGGGGCGAAGAGACCCAGTACTTC. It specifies CTTHGGEETQYF.

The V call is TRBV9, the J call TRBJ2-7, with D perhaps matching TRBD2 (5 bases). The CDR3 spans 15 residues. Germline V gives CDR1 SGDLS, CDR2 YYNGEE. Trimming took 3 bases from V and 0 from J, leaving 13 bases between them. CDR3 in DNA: TGTGCCAGCAGCGCAAGTGTGGGGAGCTCCTACGAGCAGTACTTC. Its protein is CASSASVGSSYEQYF.

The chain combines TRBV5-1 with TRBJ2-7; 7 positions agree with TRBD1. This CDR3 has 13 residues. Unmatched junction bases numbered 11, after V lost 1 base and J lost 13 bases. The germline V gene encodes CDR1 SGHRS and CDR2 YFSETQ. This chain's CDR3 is CASSLSAETGTYF. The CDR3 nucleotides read TGCGCCAGCAGCTTGAGCGCGGAGACAGGGACATACTTC.

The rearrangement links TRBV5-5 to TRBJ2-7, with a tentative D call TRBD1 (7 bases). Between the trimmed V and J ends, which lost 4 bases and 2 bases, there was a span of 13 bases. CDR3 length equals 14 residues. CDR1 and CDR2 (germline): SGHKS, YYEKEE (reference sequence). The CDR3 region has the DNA TGTGCCAGCAGCCCGCGGGACAGTCCCTACGAGCAGTACTTC. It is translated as CASSPRDSPYEQYF. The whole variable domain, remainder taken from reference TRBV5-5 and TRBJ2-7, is DAGVTQSPTHLIKTRGQQVTLRCSPISGHKSVSWYQQVLGQGPQFIFQYYEKEERGRGNFPDRFSARQFPNYSSELNVNALLLGDSALYLCASSPRDSPYEQYFGPGTRLTVT.

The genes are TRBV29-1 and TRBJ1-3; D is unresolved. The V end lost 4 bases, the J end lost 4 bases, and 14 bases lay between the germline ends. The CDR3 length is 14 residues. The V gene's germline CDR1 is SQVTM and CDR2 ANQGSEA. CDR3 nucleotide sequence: TGCAGCGTTGCCGAGACCATGGGGGGAAACACCATATATTTT. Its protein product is CSVAETMGGNTIYF.

The CDR3 nucleotides are TGTGCCAGCAGCTTAAACGTCGATACGCAGTATTTT. Translating it yields CASSLNVDTQYF. This sequence joins TRBV7-9 and TRBJ2-3; no reliable D call. CDR1 is SEHNR and CDR2 is FQNEAQ in the germline V gene (reference sequence). Trimming shortened V by 2 bases and J by 6 bases, and 6 bases separated the two germline ends. The CDR3 is 12 amino acids.

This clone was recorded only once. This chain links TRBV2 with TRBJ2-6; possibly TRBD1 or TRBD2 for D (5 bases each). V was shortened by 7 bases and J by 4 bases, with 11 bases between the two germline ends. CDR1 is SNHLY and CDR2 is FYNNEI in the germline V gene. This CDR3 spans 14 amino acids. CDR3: CASKIGAGANVLTF. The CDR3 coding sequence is TGTGCCAGCAAGATCGGGGCAGGGGCCAACGTCCTGACTTTC.

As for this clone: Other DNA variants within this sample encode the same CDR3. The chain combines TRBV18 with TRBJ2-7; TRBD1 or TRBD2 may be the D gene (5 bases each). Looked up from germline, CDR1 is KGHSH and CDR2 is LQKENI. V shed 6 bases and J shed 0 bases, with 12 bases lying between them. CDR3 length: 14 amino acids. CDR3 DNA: TGTGCCAGCTCCCCGGGACGCAGCTCCTACGAGCAGTACTTC. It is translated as CASSPGRSSYEQYF.

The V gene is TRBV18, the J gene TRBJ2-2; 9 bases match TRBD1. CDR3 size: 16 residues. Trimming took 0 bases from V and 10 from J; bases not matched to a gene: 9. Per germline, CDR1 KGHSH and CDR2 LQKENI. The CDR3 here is CASSPPTGGARVELFF. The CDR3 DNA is TGTGCCAGCTCACCACCTACAGGGGGCGCGAGGGTGGAGCTGTTTTTT.

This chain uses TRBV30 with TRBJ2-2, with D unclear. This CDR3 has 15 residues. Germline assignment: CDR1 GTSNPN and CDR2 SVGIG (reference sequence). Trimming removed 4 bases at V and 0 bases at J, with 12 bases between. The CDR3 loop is CAWNLGSPNTGELFF. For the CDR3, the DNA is TGTGCCTGGAACCTCGGCAGCCCGAACACCGGGGAGCTGTTTTTT.

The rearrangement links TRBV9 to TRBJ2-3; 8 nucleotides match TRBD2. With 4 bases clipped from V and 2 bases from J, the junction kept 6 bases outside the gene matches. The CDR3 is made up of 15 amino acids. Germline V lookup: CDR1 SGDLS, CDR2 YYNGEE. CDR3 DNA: TGTGCCAGCAGCTTCTCGGGAGGGAACACAGATACGCAGTATTTT. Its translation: CASSFSGGNTDTQYF.

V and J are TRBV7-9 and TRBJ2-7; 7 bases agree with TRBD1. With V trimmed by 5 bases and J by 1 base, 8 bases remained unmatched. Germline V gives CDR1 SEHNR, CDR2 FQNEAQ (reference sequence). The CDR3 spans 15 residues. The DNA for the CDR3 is TGTGCCAGCAGCCCGTCAGGGACAGAATCCTACGAGCAGTACTTC. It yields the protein CASSPSGTESYEQYF.